This T cell receptor beta chain was profiled in a study of CXCR3-negative and CXCR3-positive naive CD8 T cells. On this clonotype: As yet, its antigen is unknown.

Study observations and caveats: With respect to TRBV-TRBJ usage, naive CXCR3-negative and CXCR3-positive cells were similar; memory differed. In CXCR3-positive naive cells, the TRB CDR3s were more hydrophobic than in CXCR3-negative naive cells.

Germline lookup yields CDR1 SNHLY and CDR2 FYNNEI. The CDR3 totals 13 residues. Libraries of TRB cDNA were made by 5' RACE and carried UMIs. TCRdb derives one entry per CDR3 protein from the 5' RACE reads, leaving out DNA. This sample lists about 50,000 distinct CDR3 sequences; its ten largest clones have 0.55% to 0.6%. CD45RO-CCR7+CD27+CD95- defined naive CD8+ T cells. The sequencing sample was made of naive CXCR3+ CD8+ T cells from blood. Noted subset: CD45RO-CCR7+CD27+CD95- naive CD8+ T cells expressing CXCR3 (TNR3+). The chain employs TRBV2 and TRBJ2-7. This receptor was identified in a human donor in good health. Some clones in this sample may be carry-over from other donors' samples. The CDR3 sequence: CASRPEGSYEQYF. Complete variable domain (other parts from reference TRBV2 and TRBJ2-7): EPEVTQTPSHQVTQMGQEVILRCVPISNHLYFYWYRQILGQKVEFLVSFYNNEISEKSEIFDDQFSVERPDGSNFTLKIRSTKLEDSAMYFCASRPEGSYEQYFGPGTRLTVT.